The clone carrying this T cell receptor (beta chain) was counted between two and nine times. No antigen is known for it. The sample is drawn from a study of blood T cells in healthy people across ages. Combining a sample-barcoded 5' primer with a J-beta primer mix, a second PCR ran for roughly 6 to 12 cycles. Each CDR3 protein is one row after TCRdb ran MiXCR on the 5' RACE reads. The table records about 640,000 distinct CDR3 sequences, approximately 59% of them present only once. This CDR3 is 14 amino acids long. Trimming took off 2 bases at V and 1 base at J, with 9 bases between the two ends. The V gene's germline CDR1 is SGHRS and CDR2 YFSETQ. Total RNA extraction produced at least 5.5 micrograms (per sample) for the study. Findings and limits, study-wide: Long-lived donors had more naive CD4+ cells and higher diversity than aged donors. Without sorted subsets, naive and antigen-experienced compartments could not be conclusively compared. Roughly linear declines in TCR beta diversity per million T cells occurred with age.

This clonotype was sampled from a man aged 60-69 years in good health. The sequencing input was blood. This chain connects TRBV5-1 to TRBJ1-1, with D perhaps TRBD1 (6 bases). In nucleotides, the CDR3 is TGCGCCAGCAGCTTCGCGACAGGGAACACTGAAGCTTTCTTT. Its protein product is CASSFATGNTEAFF.